This TCR beta chain was observed in a study of identical twins. The V and J ends lost 5 bases and 6 bases, in that order; junction bases with no gene match: 6. This CDR3 is 13 amino acids long. One entry per CDR3 protein results from TCRdb running MiXCR on the 5' RACE reads. The sample lists about 690,000 distinct CDR3 sequences; 21% were seen once. This same sample was also taken into another study, of T cells expressing NK-cell markers.

This chain connects TRBV12-3 or TRBV12-4 to TRBJ2-7; TRBD2 matches at 8 bases. The sample taken for sequencing was PBMCs. The source is a woman between 18 and 29 years old in good health. CDR3 sequence: CASSPLAGSEQYF. In DNA, the CDR3 is TGTGCCAGCAGTCCTTTAGCGGGGAGCGAGCAGTACTTC.